The next 24 T cell receptor beta chains were all read from a single sample in a study of cytomegalovirus exposure and HLA in healthy donors. PCR primers comprised 60 Vbeta and 13 Jbeta primers. This table comes from immunoSEQ multiplex PCR, and its TCRdb copy is limited to in-frame clones, with some not included. The table has 280,000 or so clones, approximately 90% seen once. The sequencing sample was made of PBMCs. The source is a woman aged 18-35 years in good health and CMV-seronegative.

The chain combines TRBV5-1 with TRBJ2-3; 7 bases align to TRBD2. The CDR3 is 15 amino acids. Looked up from germline, CDR1 is SGHRS and CDR2 is YFSETQ. After removal of 0 bases from V and 4 bases from J, the junction contained 5 bases not matched to a gene. Written as DNA, the CDR3 is TGCGCCAGCAGCTTGGGGACTAGAGTCGCAGATACGCAGTATTTT. Encoded protein: CASSLGTRVADTQYF.

This clone was recorded once. This rearrangement joins TRBV4-1 to TRBJ2-1; D gene ambiguous. The CDR3 covers 18 residues. The ends were cut back, 1 base at V and 2 bases at J, with 18 bases in the middle. CDR1 and CDR2 (germline): MGHRA, YSYEKL. The CDR3: CASSQVSRNGFTYNEQFF. CDR3 coding DNA: TGCGCCAGCAGCCAAGTCTCCCGGAACGGGTTCACCTACAATGAGCAGTTCTTC.

The chain carries TRBV19 and TRBJ2-7; 9 bases are shared with TRBD1. The CDR3 has 17 residues. The germline gives CDR1 LNHDA, CDR2 SQIVND (reference sequence). Trimming cost V 5 bases and J 2 bases; bases outside gene matches: 13. The CDR3 DNA is TGTGCCAGTAGTGCACCGGGACAGGGAGGAAAGGCCTACGAGCAGTACTTC. It is translated as CASSAPGQGGKAYEQYF. Full variable domain (missing parts from reference TRBV19 and TRBJ2-7): DGGITQSPKYLFRKEGQNVTLSCEQNLNHDAMYWYRQDPGQGLRLIYYSQIVNDFQKGDIAEGYSVSREKKESFPLTVTSAQKNPTAFYLCASSAPGQGGKAYEQYFGPGTRLTVT.

V gene TRBV27 combines with J gene TRBJ2-7, with TRBD1 matching 10 bases. J lost 5 bases, V lost 5 bases, and 9 bases had no gene match. CDR3 length equals 15 residues. CDR1 and CDR2 (germline): MNHEY, SMNVEV (reference sequence). The CDR3 DNA is TGTGCCAGCAGTAGCCCGAGACAGGGGGCCCACGAGCAGTACTTC. Its protein product is CASSSPRQGAHEQYF.

V gene TRBV13 combines with J gene TRBJ2-2; D remains unclear. This CDR3 is built from 14 residues. With 0 bases removed from V and 7 bases from J, the gap between germline ends came to 9 bases. Per the germline V gene, CDR1 is PRHDT and CDR2 is FYEKMQ (reference sequence). The CDR3 coding sequence is TGTGCCAGCAGCTTAGGCCTAACCGGCGGGGAGCTGTTTTTT. The encoded protein is CASSLGLTGGELFF.

The chain recombines TRBV15 with TRBJ1-1; TRBD1 agrees at 7 bases. Trimming at V came to 3 bases and at J to 6 bases, leaving 10 bases not matched to a gene. This CDR3 is 15 amino acids long. Per germline, CDR1 LNHNV and CDR2 YYDKDF (reference sequence). Here the CDR3 reads CATSSYVEGAPEAFF. The CDR3 DNA reads TGTGCCACCAGCAGTTATGTCGAGGGGGCGCCTGAAGCTTTCTTT.

About this clone itself: A read error is likely, as this CDR3 ends without the conserved phenylalanine or tryptophan. The chain links TRBV29-1 to TRBJ1-1; the D is unclear. Between the trimmed V and J ends, which lost 5 bases and 1 base, there was a span of 5 bases. The germline V gene encodes CDR1 SQVTM and CDR2 ANQGSEA. The CDR3 consists of 11 residues. CDR3 sequence reads: CSVMENTEAFL. CDR3 DNA: TGCAGCGTTATGGAGAACACTGAAGCTTTCCTT.

This clone appeared a single time. The rearrangement joins TRBV19 to TRBJ2-7; the match to TRBD2 covers 11 bases. The CDR3 is 14 residues long. Germline CDR1 reads LNHDA; CDR2 reads SQIVND (reference sequence). J lost 5 bases, V lost 6 bases, and 6 bases had no gene match. CDR3 in amino acids: CASRTSGVVNEQYF. The DNA for the CDR3 is TGTGCCAGTAGGACTAGCGGGGTAGTCAACGAGCAGTACTTC. Full variable domain (remainder filled in from reference TRBV19 and TRBJ2-7): DGGITQSPKYLFRKEGQNVTLSCEQNLNHDAMYWYRQDPGQGLRLIYYSQIVNDFQKGDIAEGYSVSREKKESFPLTVTSAQKNPTAFYLCASRTSGVVNEQYFGPGTRLTVT.

The rearrangement links TRBV19 to TRBJ1-1; 8 bases line up with TRBD1. CDR1 is LNHDA and CDR2 is SQIVND in the germline V gene (reference sequence). Trimming cost V 5 bases and J 0 bases; bases outside gene matches: 5. The CDR3 is 15 residues long. The CDR3 nucleotides are TGTGCCAGTAGTTTGGGACAGGCTATGAACACTGAAGCTTTCTTT. It translates to CASSLGQAMNTEAFF.

The J gene is TRBJ1-5, the V gene TRBV2; 7 bases fit TRBD1. The CDR3 has 16 residues. With V trimmed by 5 bases and J by 2 bases, 9 bases remained unmatched. The germline gives CDR1 SNHLY, CDR2 FYNNEI. This CDR3 is CASSYRDSLGNQPQHF. CDR3 DNA: TGTGCCAGCAGTTACCGGGACAGTCTAGGCAATCAGCCCCAGCATTTT.

This clone has only one observation. V usage is TRBV6-5 and J usage is TRBJ1-2; perhaps TRBD1 as D (5 bases). V shed 5 bases and J shed 4 bases, with 17 bases lying between them. Germline CDR1 reads MNHEY; CDR2 reads SVGAGI. The CDR3 runs 15 residues. CDR3 in amino acids: CASSNLRGLGYGYTF. The CDR3 bases are TGTGCCAGCAGTAACCTCCGGGGACTTGGCTATGGCTACACCTTC.

The V call is TRBV10-3, the J call TRBJ1-2; the D gene is possibly TRBD1 (5 bases). Trimming stripped 3 bases from V and 8 bases from J, with 13 bases between. Germline V gene sequence: CDR1 ENHRY, CDR2 SYGVKD. CDR3 size: 13 residues. For the CDR3, the DNA is TGTGCCATCAGTGAAAAGGGGCAGAAGGGCTACACCTTC. Translation: CAISEKGQKGYTF.

The chain couples TRBV11-3 to TRBJ2-2, with 13 bases matching TRBD2. CDR1 and CDR2 from the germline V gene are SGHNT and YENEEA. Germline trimming cut 5 bases from V and 3 bases from J; bases unmatched to any gene: 3. The CDR3 runs 16 residues. This chain's CDR3 is CASSPGLAGDTGELFF. CDR3 coding DNA: TGTGCCAGCAGCCCAGGACTAGCGGGGGACACCGGGGAGCTGTTTTTT.

The chain links TRBV5-1 to TRBJ1-1; 7 positions agree with TRBD1. Trimming cost V 3 bases and J 4 bases; bases outside gene matches: 3. The CDR3 covers 13 residues. CDR1 and CDR2 (germline): SGHRS, YFSETQ. CDR3 DNA sequence: TGCGCCAGCAGCTGGGACAGTTCCACTGAAGCTTTCTTT. It encodes CASSWDSSTEAFF.

The chain recombines TRBV4-1 with TRBJ2-1; 8 positions match TRBD2. J gave up 2 bases and V 8 bases, and 11 bases lay outside the gene matches. The CDR3 has 16 amino acids. Germline loops: CDR1 MGHRA, CDR2 YSYEKL. CDR3 amino acids: CASGQDRGGPYNEQFF. DNA of the CDR3: TGCGCCAGCGGACAAGATCGGGGGGGCCCCTACAATGAGCAGTTCTTC.

This clone showed up just a few times. This chain joins TRBV6-5 and TRBJ1-1; tentative D call: TRBD1 (6 bases). V dropped 7 bases and J dropped 1 base, with 10 bases sitting between them. CDR3 length: 13 residues. Germline V gene data show CDR1 as MNHEY and CDR2 as SVGAGI. CDR3 region: CASTLTGNTEAFF. In nucleotides, the CDR3 is TGTGCCAGCACCCTGACAGGGAACACTGAAGCTTTCTTT.

Note on this clone: Other DNA variants within this sample encode the same CDR3. This chain joins TRBV9 and TRBJ1-4; D is ambiguous. V was shortened by 0 bases and J by 0 bases, with 6 bases between the two germline ends. Germline CDR1 is SGDLS and CDR2 is YYNGEE. The CDR3 runs to 15 residues. Here the CDR3 reads CASSVGTATNEKLFF. The CDR3 DNA is TGTGCCAGCAGCGTAGGCACAGCAACTAATGAAAAACTGTTTTTT.

The chain has TRBV7-3 and TRBJ2-2; D may be TRBD1 (6 bases). The germline gives CDR1 SGHTA, CDR2 FQGTGA. CDR3 length: 15 amino acids. The V gene lost 4 bases and the J gene lost 0 bases, with 9 bases spanning the gap. For the CDR3, the DNA is TGTGCCAGCAGCTCGGACAGATCGAACACCGGGGAGCTGTTTTTT. Its translation: CASSSDRSNTGELFF.

V gene TRBV5-1 combines with J gene TRBJ1-3; D gene uncertain. The V gene lost 0 bases and the J gene lost 3 bases, with 7 bases spanning the gap. The germline V gene has CDR1 SGHRS and CDR2 YFSETQ. The CDR3 length is 14 residues. The DNA for the CDR3 is TGCGCCAGCAGCTTGGGAGGAGGTGGAAACACCATATATTTT. Protein product: CASSLGGGGNTIYF.

The CDR3 is CSVAATEPEQYF. Here the CDR3 DNA reads TGCAGCGTTGCAGCGACTGAACCTGAGCAGTACTTC. The chain is built from TRBV29-1 and TRBJ2-7; D remains unclear. Germline CDR1 is SQVTM and CDR2 is ANQGSEA. The CDR3 covers 12 residues. Between the trimmed V and J ends, which lost 4 bases and 7 bases, there was a span of 14 bases.

The chain employs TRBV27 and TRBJ1-1, with D perhaps TRBD1 (5 bases). V was cut by 3 bases and J by 3 bases, with 17 bases left in between. Germline lookup yields CDR1 MNHEY and CDR2 SMNVEV (reference sequence). This CDR3 has 16 amino acids. In DNA form, the CDR3 reads TGTGCCAGCAGTTTGTCGGGGGAGGGGCGGGACACTGAAGCTTTCTTT. It yields the protein CASSLSGEGRDTEAFF.

This chain uses TRBV6-5 with TRBJ1-3; D is unclear. The V end lost 0 bases, the J end lost 0 bases, and 9 bases lay between the germline ends. The germline gives CDR1 MNHEY, CDR2 SVGAGI. The CDR3 contains 16 residues. This CDR3 is CASSYSVQLSGNTIYF. The CDR3 coding sequence is TGTGCCAGCAGTTACTCAGTACAGCTCTCTGGAAACACCATATATTTT.

The chain joins TRBV4-1 to TRBJ2-2, with 8 nucleotides matching TRBD2. CDR1 is MGHRA and CDR2 is YSYEKL in the germline V gene. J lost 5 bases, V lost 1 base, and 3 bases had no gene match. The CDR3 is 15 residues long. The CDR3 bases are TGCGCCAGCAGCCAAGGACTAGCGCAGACCGGGGAGCTGTTTTTT. Its translation: CASSQGLAQTGELFF.

The rearrangement joins TRBV6-1 to TRBJ1-1, with 9 nucleotides matching TRBD1. V was pared by 6 bases and J by 1 base, with 3 bases of the junction left unmatched. The CDR3 runs to 14 residues. Germline CDR1 is MNHNS and CDR2 is SASEGT. The CDR3 DNA reads TGTGCCAGCAGGGGGGACAGGGCGAACACTGAAGCTTTCTTT. Amino acids: CASRGDRANTEAFF.